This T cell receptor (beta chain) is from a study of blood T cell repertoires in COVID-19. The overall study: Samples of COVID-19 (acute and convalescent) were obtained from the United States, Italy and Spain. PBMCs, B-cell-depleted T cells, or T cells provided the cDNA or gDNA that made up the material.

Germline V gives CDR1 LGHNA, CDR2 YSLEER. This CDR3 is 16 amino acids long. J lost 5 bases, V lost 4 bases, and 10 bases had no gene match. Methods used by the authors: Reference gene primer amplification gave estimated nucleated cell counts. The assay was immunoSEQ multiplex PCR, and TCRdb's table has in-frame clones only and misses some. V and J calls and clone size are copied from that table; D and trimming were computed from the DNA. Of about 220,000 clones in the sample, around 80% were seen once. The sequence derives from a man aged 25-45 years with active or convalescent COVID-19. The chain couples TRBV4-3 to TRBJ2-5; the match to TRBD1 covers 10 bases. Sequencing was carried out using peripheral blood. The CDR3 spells CASSRAPTGGGETQYF. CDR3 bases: TGCGCCAGCAGCCGGGCCCCGACAGGGGGCGGGGAGACCCAGTACTTC.